This TCR beta chain was recovered during a study of shared clonotypes between healthy human individuals. Source study methods: ImmunoSEQ sequences covered only the junction and lacked quality scores; filtering therefore differed. Sequencing used immunoSEQ multiplex PCR; TCRdb keeps in-frame clones, though not all of them. The V and J calls and clone size come from that table; D and trimming were worked out from the DNA. The repertoire consists of over 2,000,000 clones, with just over 90% occurring once and the leading ten covering about 1.7%. Naive CD8 cells lacked CD45RO, underwent positive selection for CCR7 and left out terminally differentiated effector memory CD45RA+ cells. What was sequenced was naive CD8+ T cells from PBMCs. This TCR came from a young man in good health. Some clones in this sample may be carry-over from other donors' samples.

The CDR3 bases are TGTGCCAGCAGCGGAAGGGACAGGGTTTACGAGCAGTACTTC. Its protein product is CASSGRDRVYEQYF. The V and J genes are TRBV7-9 and TRBJ2-7; 9 bases fit TRBD1. With 5 bases clipped from V and 4 bases from J, the junction kept 6 bases outside the gene matches. CDR1 is SEHNR and CDR2 is FQNEAQ in the germline V gene (reference sequence). The CDR3 sequence is 14 residues long. Full variable domain (rest looked up from reference TRBV7-9 and TRBJ2-7): DTGVSQNPRHKITKRGQNVTFRCDPISEHNRLYWYRQTLGQGPEFLTYFQNEAQLEKSRLLSDRFSAERPKGSFSTLEIQRTEQGDSAMYLCASSGRDRVYEQYFGPGTRLTVT.